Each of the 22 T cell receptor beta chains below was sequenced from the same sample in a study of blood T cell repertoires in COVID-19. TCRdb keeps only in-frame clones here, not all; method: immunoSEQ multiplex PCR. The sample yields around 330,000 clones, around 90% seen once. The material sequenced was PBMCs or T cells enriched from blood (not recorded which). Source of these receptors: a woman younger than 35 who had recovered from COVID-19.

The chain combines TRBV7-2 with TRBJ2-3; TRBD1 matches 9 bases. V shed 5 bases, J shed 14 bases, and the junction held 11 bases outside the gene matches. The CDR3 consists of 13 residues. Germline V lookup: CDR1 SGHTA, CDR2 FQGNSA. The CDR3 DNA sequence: TGTGCCAGCAGCATAATCCGGGACAGGGCAGGGTATTTT. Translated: CASSIIRDRAGYF.

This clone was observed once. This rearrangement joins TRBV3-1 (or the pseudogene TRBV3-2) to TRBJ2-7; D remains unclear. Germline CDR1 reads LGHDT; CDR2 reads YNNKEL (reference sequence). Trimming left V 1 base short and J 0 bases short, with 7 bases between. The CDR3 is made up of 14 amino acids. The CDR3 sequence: CASSQARSSYEQYF. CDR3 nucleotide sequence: TGTGCCAGCAGCCAAGCGAGGAGCTCCTACGAGCAGTACTTC.

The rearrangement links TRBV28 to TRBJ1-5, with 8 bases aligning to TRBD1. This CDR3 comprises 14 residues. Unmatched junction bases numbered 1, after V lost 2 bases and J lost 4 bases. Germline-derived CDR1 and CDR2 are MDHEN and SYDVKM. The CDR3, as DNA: TGTGCCAGCAGTTTAAGACAGGGGAATCAGCCCCAGCATTTT. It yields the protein CASSLRQGNQPQHF.

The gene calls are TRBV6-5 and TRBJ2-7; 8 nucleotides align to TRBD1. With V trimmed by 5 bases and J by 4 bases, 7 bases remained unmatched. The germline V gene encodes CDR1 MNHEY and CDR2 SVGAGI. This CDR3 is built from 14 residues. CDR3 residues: CASSPDRGRYEQYF. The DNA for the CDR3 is TGTGCCAGCAGTCCAGACAGGGGCCGGTACGAGCAGTACTTC.

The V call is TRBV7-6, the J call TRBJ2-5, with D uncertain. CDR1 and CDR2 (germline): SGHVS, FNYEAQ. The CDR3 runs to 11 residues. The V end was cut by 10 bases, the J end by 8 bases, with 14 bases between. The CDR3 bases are TGTGCCACCCTAGGATCTAGTACCCAGTACTTC. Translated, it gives CATLGSSTQYF. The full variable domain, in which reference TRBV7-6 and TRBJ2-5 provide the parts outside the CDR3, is GAGVSQSPRYKVTKRGQDVALRCDPISGHVSLYWYRQALGQGPEFLTYFNYEAQQDKSGLPNDRFSAERPEGSISTLTIQRTEQRDSAMYRCATLGSSTQYFGPGTRLLVL.

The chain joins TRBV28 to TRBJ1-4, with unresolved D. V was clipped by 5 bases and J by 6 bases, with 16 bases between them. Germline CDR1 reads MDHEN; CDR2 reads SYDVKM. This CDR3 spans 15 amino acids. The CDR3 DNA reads TGTGCCAGCAGTAGTCCCGGCAGAGGGCATGAAAAACTGTTTTTT. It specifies CASSSPGRGHEKLFF.

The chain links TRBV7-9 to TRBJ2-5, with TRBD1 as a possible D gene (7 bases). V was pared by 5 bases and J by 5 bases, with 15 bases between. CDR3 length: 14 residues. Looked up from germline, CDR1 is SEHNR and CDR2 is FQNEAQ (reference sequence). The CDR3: CASSTDREVETQYF. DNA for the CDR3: TGTGCCAGCAGCACCGACAGGGAGGTCGAGACCCAGTACTTC.

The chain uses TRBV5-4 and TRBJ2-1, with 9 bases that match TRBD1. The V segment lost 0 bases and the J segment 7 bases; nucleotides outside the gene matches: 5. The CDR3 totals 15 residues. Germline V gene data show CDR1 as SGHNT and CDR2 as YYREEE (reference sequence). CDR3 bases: TGTGCCAGCAGCTTGGACAGGGGGCGCAGGAATGAGCAGTTCTTC. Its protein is CASSLDRGRRNEQFF.

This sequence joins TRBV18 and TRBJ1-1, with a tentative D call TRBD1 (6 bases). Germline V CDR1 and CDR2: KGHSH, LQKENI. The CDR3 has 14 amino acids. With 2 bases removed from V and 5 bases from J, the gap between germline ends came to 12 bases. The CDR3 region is CASSPLSGTTEAFF. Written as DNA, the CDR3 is TGTGCCAGCTCACCATTGTCCGGGACAACTGAAGCTTTCTTT.

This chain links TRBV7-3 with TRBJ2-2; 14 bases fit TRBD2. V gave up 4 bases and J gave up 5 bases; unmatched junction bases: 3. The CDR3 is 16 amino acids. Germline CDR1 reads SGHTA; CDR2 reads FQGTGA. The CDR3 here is CASSSGLAGGTGELFF. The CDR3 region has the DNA TGTGCCAGCAGCTCCGGACTAGCGGGAGGAACCGGGGAGCTGTTTTTT.

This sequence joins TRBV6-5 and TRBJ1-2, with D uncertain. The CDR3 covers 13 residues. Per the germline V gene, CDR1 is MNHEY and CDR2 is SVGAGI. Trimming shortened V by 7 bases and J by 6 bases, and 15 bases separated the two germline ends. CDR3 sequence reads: CASKDLGLNGYTF. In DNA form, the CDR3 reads TGTGCCAGCAAGGACTTAGGGCTGAATGGCTACACCTTC.

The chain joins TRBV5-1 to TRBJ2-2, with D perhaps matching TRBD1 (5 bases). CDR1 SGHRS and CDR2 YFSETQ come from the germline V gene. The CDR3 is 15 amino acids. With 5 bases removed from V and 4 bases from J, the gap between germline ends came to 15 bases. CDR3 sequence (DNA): TGCGCCAGCAGTGGGCGGCAGGGTAGCACCGGGGAGCTGTTTTTT. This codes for CASSGRQGSTGELFF.

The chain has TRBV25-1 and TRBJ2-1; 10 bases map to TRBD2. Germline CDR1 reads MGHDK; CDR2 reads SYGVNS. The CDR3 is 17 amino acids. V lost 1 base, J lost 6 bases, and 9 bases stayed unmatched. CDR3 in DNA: TGTGCCAGCAGTGAATCCCTTGGGCTAGCGGGGGCCAATGAGCAGTTCTTC. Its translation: CASSESLGLAGANEQFF.

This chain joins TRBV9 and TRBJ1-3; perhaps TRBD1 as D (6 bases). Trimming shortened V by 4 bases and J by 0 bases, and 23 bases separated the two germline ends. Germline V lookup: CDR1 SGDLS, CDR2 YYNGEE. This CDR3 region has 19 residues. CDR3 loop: CASSRRQTQRGFSGNTIYF. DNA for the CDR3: TGTGCCAGCAGCAGACGACAGACCCAAAGGGGGTTCTCTGGAAACACCATATATTTT.

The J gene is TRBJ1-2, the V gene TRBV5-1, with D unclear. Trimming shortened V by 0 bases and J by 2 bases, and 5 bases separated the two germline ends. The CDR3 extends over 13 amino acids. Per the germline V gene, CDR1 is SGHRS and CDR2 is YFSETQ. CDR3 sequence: CASSLDGNYGYTF. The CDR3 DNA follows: TGCGCCAGCAGCTTGGACGGGAACTATGGCTACACCTTC.

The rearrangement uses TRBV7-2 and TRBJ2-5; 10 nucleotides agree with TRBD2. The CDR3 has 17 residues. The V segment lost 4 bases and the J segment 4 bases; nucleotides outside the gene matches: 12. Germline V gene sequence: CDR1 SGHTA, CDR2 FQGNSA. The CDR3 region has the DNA TGTGCCAGCAGCTATGGGGGAAGCGGGGGGGCCCCAGAGACCCAGTACTTC. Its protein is CASSYGGSGGAPETQYF.

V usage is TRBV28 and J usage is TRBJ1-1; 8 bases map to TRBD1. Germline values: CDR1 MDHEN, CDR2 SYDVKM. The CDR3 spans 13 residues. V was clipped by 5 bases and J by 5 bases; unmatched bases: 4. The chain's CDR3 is CASSQQGVTEAFF. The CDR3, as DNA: TGTGCCAGCAGTCAACAGGGGGTGACTGAAGCTTTCTTT.

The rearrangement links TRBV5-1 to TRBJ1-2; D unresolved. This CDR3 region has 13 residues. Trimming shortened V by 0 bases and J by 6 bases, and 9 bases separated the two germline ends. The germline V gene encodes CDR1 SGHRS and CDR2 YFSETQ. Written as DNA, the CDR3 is TGCGCCAGCAGCTTGGAGGGAGAGGATGGCTACACCTTC. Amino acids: CASSLEGEDGYTF.

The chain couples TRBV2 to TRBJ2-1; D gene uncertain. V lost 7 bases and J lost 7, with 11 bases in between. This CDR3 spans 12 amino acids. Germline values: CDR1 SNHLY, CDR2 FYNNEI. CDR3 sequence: CASTPQSNEQFF. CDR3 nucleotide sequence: TGTGCCAGCACCCCACAGAGTAATGAGCAGTTCTTC.

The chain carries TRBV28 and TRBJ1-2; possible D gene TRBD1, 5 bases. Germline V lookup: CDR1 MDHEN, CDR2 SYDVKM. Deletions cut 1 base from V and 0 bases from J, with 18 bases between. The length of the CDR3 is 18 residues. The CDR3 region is CASSLYPSYGGANYGYTF. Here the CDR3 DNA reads TGTGCCAGCAGTTTATACCCATCCTACGGGGGGGCTAACTATGGCTACACCTTC.

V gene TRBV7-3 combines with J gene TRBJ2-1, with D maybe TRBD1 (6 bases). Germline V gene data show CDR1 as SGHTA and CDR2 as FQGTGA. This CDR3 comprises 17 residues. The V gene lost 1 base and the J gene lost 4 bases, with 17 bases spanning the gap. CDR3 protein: CASSLNPPTGLYNEQFF. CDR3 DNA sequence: TGTGCCAGCAGCTTAAACCCCCCGACAGGATTATACAATGAGCAGTTCTTC.

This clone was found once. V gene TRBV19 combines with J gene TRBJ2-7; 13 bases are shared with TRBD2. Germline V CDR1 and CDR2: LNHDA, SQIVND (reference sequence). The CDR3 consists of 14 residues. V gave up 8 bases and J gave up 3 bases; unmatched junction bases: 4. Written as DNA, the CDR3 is TGTGCCAGTCAAAGGACTAGCGGGAGCTACGAGCAGTACTTC. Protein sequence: CASQRTSGSYEQYF. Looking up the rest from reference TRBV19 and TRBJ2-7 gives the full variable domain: DGGITQSPKYLFRKEGQNVTLSCEQNLNHDAMYWYRQDPGQGLRLIYYSQIVNDFQKGDIAEGYSVSREKKESFPLTVTSAQKNPTAFYLCASQRTSGSYEQYFGPGTRLTVT.